The 3 T cell receptor beta chains listed next were all sequenced from one sample in a study of cytomegalovirus exposure and HLA in healthy donors (TCRdb year 2017). The library was obtained by the immunoSEQ multiplex PCR assay. The multiplex PCR relied on a mix of 60 forward primers for TCR Vbeta segments and 13 reverse primers for TCR Jbeta segments. Entries here come from immuneACCESS through TCRdb and include only in-frame sequences with V and J called. Some clones fail to appear in such tables; in the studies checked, an unresolved V gene covers under half of the shortfall, and the cause of the remainder is unknown. This sample is represented by approximately 160,000 clones; 64% of them were singletons. The top ten clonotypes cover around 3% of the sample. The specimen was PBMCs. These receptors originate from a woman in her twenties or thirties in good health and CMV-seropositive.

There are a few counts of this clone. The V gene is TRBV19, the J gene TRBJ1-1; TRBD1 is a possible D gene (5 bases). CDR3 size: 14 residues. Trimming removed 9 bases from V and 1 base from J, with 15 bases in between. Germline CDR1 is LNHDA and CDR2 is SQIVND (reference sequence). The CDR3 coding sequence is TGTGCCAGCTCTGGGGCCAGGGAGAACACTGAAGCTTTCTTT. This translates into CASSGARENTEAFF. The full variable domain, completed using reference TRBV19 and TRBJ1-1, is DGGITQSPKYLFRKEGQNVTLSCEQNLNHDAMYWYRQDPGQGLRLIYYSQIVNDFQKGDIAEGYSVSREKKESFPLTVTSAQKNPTAFYLCASSGARENTEAFFGQGTRLTVV.

The chain carries TRBV2 and TRBJ1-1; 9 bases line up with TRBD1. Trimming cost V 8 bases and J 4 bases; bases outside gene matches: 11. Germline V gene data show CDR1 as SNHLY and CDR2 as FYNNEI. The CDR3 contains 15 residues. This CDR3 is CASGPGDRVGTEAFF. As DNA, the CDR3 is TGTGCCAGCGGCCCGGGGGACAGGGTGGGCACTGAAGCTTTCTTT.

V and J are TRBV27 and TRBJ1-5; TRBD1 is a possible D gene (6 bases). Trimming took 5 bases from V and 3 from J, leaving 20 bases between them. This CDR3 region has 17 residues. Germline V gene data show CDR1 as MNHEY and CDR2 as SMNVEV (reference sequence). Here the CDR3 DNA reads TGTGCCAGCAGTACGACGCTGCTAGGGGGTAACAATCAGCCCCAGCATTTT. This sequence encodes CASSTTLLGGNNQPQHF.